The 20 T cell receptor beta chains below were found in one sample sequenced in a study of shared clonotypes between healthy human individuals. The table came from immunoSEQ multiplex PCR; TCRdb's copy has only in-frame clones and leaves some out. Of about 600,000 clones listed, around 95% are singletons. In the naive CD8 group, cells lacked CD45RO and were positively selected for CCR7, so terminally differentiated effector memory CD45RA+ cells were left out. The sample was naive CD8+ T cells sorted from blood. Every receptor here comes from a woman under 40 in good health.

The chain links TRBV9 to TRBJ2-5; D assignment may be TRBD1 or TRBD2 (6 bases each). Germline V CDR1 and CDR2: SGDLS, YYNGEE. The CDR3 runs 14 residues. The V end was cut by 6 bases, the J end by 1 base, with 13 bases between. The CDR3 bases are TGTGCCAGCAACCCCGGGGGCTTCCAAGAGACCCAGTACTTC. Its protein is CASNPGGFQETQYF.

The count of this clone is one. The V call is TRBV15, the J call TRBJ2-5; 8 bases are shared with TRBD1. CDR3 length equals 15 residues. CDR1 is LNHNV and CDR2 is YYDKDF in the germline V gene (reference sequence). The trim removed 2 bases at V and 5 bases at J, leaving 7 bases unmatched. DNA for the CDR3: TGTGCCACCAGCAGACAGGGGGCGCCCCCTGAGACCCAGTACTTC. Encoded protein: CATSRQGAPPETQYF.

This clone came up once. This chain joins TRBV2 and TRBJ1-5; D is unclear. The germline V gene encodes CDR1 SNHLY and CDR2 FYNNEI. V shed 7 bases and J shed 7 bases, with 14 bases lying between them. CDR3 length: 13 residues. CDR3 protein: CASTSGDGQPQHF. CDR3 nucleotides: TGTGCCAGCACTTCCGGGGATGGACAGCCCCAGCATTTT.

The gene calls are TRBV28 and TRBJ2-3; 10 bases fit TRBD2. Germline-derived CDR1 and CDR2 are MDHEN and SYDVKM. Losses at the gene ends were 6 bases for V and 3 bases for J; bases not matched to a gene: 3. The CDR3 contains 14 residues. CDR3 loop: CASRPGLATDTQYF. As DNA, the CDR3 is TGTGCCAGCAGGCCGGGACTAGCGACAGATACGCAGTATTTT.

The rearrangement joins TRBV10-2 to TRBJ2-2, with 9 positions matching TRBD1. V dropped 3 bases and J dropped 3; count of bases not matched to a gene: 5. The CDR3 has 16 amino acids. Per the germline V gene, CDR1 is WSHSY and CDR2 is SAAADI. The CDR3 DNA reads TGCGCCAGCAGTGACACTGGACAGGGGTACACCGGGGAGCTGTTTTTT. Its translation is CASSDTGQGYTGELFF.

This chain connects TRBV5-1 to TRBJ2-7; 7 positions match TRBD1. V shed 2 bases and J 0 bases; nucleotides not matched to a gene: 2. The CDR3 spans 14 residues. Germline V gene data show CDR1 as SGHRS and CDR2 as YFSETQ. CDR3 DNA sequence: TGCGCCAGCAGCTTCGGGACAGCCTCCTACGAGCAGTACTTC. Translated, it gives CASSFGTASYEQYF.

This clone was detected only once. The chain couples TRBV5-1 to TRBJ2-7; 8 positions match TRBD2. Losses at the gene ends were 8 bases for V and 5 bases for J; bases not matched to a gene: 6. There are 12 residues in the CDR3. From germline, CDR1 is SGHRS and CDR2 YFSETQ. The CDR3 nucleotides are TGCGCCAGGCCCGGGGGGGTCCACGAGCAGTACTTC. Translated: CARPGGVHEQYF.

The chain has TRBV13 and TRBJ2-7; the match to TRBD1 covers 7 bases. V gave up 7 bases and J gave up 4 bases; unmatched junction bases: 10. Germline CDR1 and CDR2: PRHDT and FYEKMQ (reference sequence). This CDR3 has 14 amino acids. In DNA, the CDR3 is TGTGCCAGCAAAAAGACAGGGATCGGGTACGAGCAGTACTTC. Translated, it gives CASKKTGIGYEQYF.

The chain couples TRBV15 to TRBJ1-5; possible D gene TRBD1, 6 bases. Deletions cut 5 bases from V and 5 bases from J, with 16 bases between. Germline V gene sequence: CDR1 LNHNV, CDR2 YYDKDF (reference sequence). This CDR3 is built from 15 residues. CDR3 amino acids: CATSDRRGGDQPQHF. The CDR3 DNA follows: TGTGCCACCAGCGACAGGAGGGGTGGGGATCAGCCCCAGCATTTT.

The rearrangement joins TRBV19 to TRBJ1-4; TRBD1 aligns across 9 bases. This CDR3 is built from 15 residues. The germline V gene encodes CDR1 LNHDA and CDR2 SQIVND (reference sequence). The V segment lost 6 bases and the J segment 8 bases; nucleotides outside the gene matches: 10. The CDR3 protein is CASRLRDRVKEKLFF. As DNA, the CDR3 is TGTGCCAGTAGATTGAGGGACAGGGTAAAGGAAAAACTGTTTTTT.

This chain links TRBV28 with TRBJ2-1; D is possibly TRBD2 (6 bases). The CDR3 sequence is 17 residues long. CDR1 is MDHEN, CDR2 SYDVKM, per germline. Deletions cut 4 bases from V and 0 bases from J, with 16 bases between. DNA of the CDR3: TGTGCCAGCAGTTGGGGACTTGCGGGAAGCTCCTACAATGAGCAGTTCTTC. Amino acids: CASSWGLAGSSYNEQFF.

The chain couples TRBV7-9 to TRBJ1-2; tentatively, D is TRBD1 (6 bases). CDR1 SEHNR and CDR2 FQNEAQ come from the germline V gene (reference sequence). Trimming removed 5 bases at V and 1 base at J, with 17 bases between. The CDR3 extends over 16 amino acids. The CDR3 here is CASSIPGAAYNYGYTF. The CDR3 DNA follows: TGTGCCAGCAGCATTCCAGGGGCGGCGTATAACTATGGCTACACCTTC.

This clone appeared once. The chain recombines TRBV5-1 with TRBJ2-7; tentatively, D is TRBD2 (5 bases). The length of the CDR3 is 14 residues. Germline V gene lookup returns CDR1 SGHRS and CDR2 YFSETQ. The V gene lost 0 bases and the J gene lost 3 bases, with 10 bases spanning the gap. This CDR3 reads CASSLVSGFYEQYF. CDR3 DNA: TGCGCCAGCAGCTTGGTATCGGGGTTCTACGAGCAGTACTTC.

This chain uses TRBV28 with TRBJ2-7, with 8 bases identical to TRBD1. The CDR3 consists of 14 residues. The germline gives CDR1 MDHEN, CDR2 SYDVKM. V was pared by 5 bases and J by 2 bases, with 5 bases of the junction left unmatched. The CDR3 reads CASSATGETYEQYF. For the CDR3, the DNA is TGTGCCAGCAGTGCGACAGGGGAAACCTACGAGCAGTACTTC.

The chain couples TRBV9 to TRBJ2-3, with D possibly matching TRBD2 (5 bases). Germline V gene lookup returns CDR1 SGDLS and CDR2 YYNGEE. The CDR3 length is 16 residues. Trimming took off 3 bases at V and 4 bases at J, with 18 bases between the two ends. The CDR3 nucleotides read TGTGCCAGCAGCGGAACCACTAGATTTGGGCCAGATACGCAGTATTTT. Its protein product is CASSGTTRFGPDTQYF.

The rearrangement joins TRBV29-1 to TRBJ1-1; D perhaps matches TRBD1 (5 bases). Between the trimmed V and J ends, which lost 7 bases and 4 bases, there was a span of 10 bases. CDR3 length: 11 amino acids. Looked up from germline, CDR1 is SQVTM and CDR2 is ANQGSEA. For the CDR3, the DNA is TGCAGCGACCGGGGGGTCACTGAAGCTTTCTTT. It codes for CSDRGVTEAFF.

The chain recombines TRBV4-1 with TRBJ2-7; 8 nucleotides agree with TRBD1. V gave up 4 bases and J gave up 2 bases; unmatched junction bases: 10. CDR3 size: 16 residues. Per the germline V gene, CDR1 is MGHRA and CDR2 is YSYEKL. CDR3 residues: CASSPETGEIPYEQYF. The CDR3, as DNA: TGCGCCAGCAGCCCAGAGACAGGGGAGATACCCTACGAGCAGTACTTC.

The table lists this clone with a count of one. The chain employs TRBV7-2 and TRBJ2-7; 11 bases match TRBD2. Germline V gives CDR1 SGHTA, CDR2 FQGNSA. J was trimmed by 2 bases and V by 5 bases; bases with no gene match: 8. This CDR3 is 16 amino acids long. CDR3 sequence reads: CASSPRRLAGTYEQYF. The CDR3 DNA reads TGTGCCAGCAGCCCACGCCGACTAGCGGGAACCTACGAGCAGTACTTC.

This clone was seen a single time. V is TRBV6-5 and J is TRBJ1-2; D is unclear. With 0 bases removed from V and 7 bases from J, the gap between germline ends came to 12 bases. Germline CDR1 MNHEY, CDR2 SVGAGI. This CDR3 is 14 amino acids long. The CDR3 region is CASSYSHRVGGYTF. The CDR3 DNA is TGTGCCAGCAGTTACTCTCATAGGGTTGGTGGCTACACCTTC.

The chain links TRBV5-1 to TRBJ1-5, with 7 bases matching TRBD1. The germline V gene encodes CDR1 SGHRS and CDR2 YFSETQ. V was clipped by 0 bases and J by 1 base; unmatched bases: 1. The CDR3 contains 15 residues. The CDR3 reads CASSLEGASNQPQHF. The CDR3, as DNA: TGCGCCAGCAGCTTGGAGGGGGCGAGCAATCAGCCCCAGCATTTT. Full variable domain (outside the CDR3, taken from reference TRBV5-1 and TRBJ1-5): KAGVTQTPRYLIKTRGQQVTLSCSPISGHRSVSWYQQTPGQGLQFLFEYFSETQRNKGNFPGRFSGRQFSNSRSEMNVSTLELGDSALYLCASSLEGASNQPQHFGDGTRLSIL.